This TCR beta chain comes out of a study of blood T cell repertoires in COVID-19. Trimming stripped 4 bases from V and 0 bases from J, with 20 bases between. This CDR3 is 19 amino acids long. Per the germline V gene, CDR1 is SGHKS and CDR2 is YYEKEE (reference sequence). Sequencing used immunoSEQ multiplex PCR; TCRdb keeps in-frame clones, though not all of them. The sample carries about 330,000 clones, 75% to 90% recorded once. Everyone who took part was about 18 to 89 years old, and they came from fewer than 25 US areas. Allocation to cohorts depended on clinical history reported by the participants.

Source material: PBMCs or T cells enriched from blood (not recorded which). The rearrangement joins TRBV5-5 to TRBJ2-6, with TRBD2 as a possible D gene (6 bases). This clonotype was sampled from a man aged 30 to 39 who had recovered from COVID-19. The CDR3: CASSVNAGTSDSGANVLTF. CDR3 DNA: TGTGCCAGCAGCGTAAACGCCGGGACTTCCGACTCTGGGGCCAACGTCCTGACTTTC.